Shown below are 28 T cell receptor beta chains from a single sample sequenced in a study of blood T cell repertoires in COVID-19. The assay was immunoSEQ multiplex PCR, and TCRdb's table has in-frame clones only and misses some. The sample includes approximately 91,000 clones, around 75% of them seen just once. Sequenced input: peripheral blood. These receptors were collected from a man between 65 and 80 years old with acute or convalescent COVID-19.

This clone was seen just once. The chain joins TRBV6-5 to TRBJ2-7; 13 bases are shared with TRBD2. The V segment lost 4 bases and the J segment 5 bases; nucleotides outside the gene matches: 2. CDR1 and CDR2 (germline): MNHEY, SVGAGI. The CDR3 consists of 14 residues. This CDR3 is CASSWGLAGNEQYF. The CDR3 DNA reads TGTGCCAGCAGTTGGGGACTAGCGGGAAACGAGCAGTACTTC.

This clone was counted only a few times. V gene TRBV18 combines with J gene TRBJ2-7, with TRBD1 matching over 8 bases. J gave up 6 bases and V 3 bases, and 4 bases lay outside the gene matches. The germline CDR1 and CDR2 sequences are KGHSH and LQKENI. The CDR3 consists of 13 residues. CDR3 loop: CASSPGQGGEQYF. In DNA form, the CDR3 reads TGTGCCAGCTCACCCGGACAGGGAGGCGAGCAGTACTTC.

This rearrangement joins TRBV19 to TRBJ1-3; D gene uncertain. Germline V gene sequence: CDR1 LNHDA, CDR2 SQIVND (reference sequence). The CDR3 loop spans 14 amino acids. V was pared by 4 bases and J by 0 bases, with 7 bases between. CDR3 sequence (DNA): TGTGCCAGTAGTACAGGATCCTCTGGAAACACCATATATTTT. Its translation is CASSTGSSGNTIYF.

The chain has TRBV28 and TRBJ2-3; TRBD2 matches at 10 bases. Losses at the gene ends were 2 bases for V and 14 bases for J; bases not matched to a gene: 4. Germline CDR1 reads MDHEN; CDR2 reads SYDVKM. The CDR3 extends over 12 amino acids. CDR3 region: CASSLGTSVLYF. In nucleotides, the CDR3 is TGTGCCAGCAGTTTAGGGACTAGCGTTTTGTATTTT.

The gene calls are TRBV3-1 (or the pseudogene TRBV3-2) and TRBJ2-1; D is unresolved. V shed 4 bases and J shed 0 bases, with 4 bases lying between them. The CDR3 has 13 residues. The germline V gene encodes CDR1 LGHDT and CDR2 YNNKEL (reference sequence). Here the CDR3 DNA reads TGTGCCAGCAGCCCGTACTCCTACAATGAGCAGTTCTTC. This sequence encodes CASSPYSYNEQFF.

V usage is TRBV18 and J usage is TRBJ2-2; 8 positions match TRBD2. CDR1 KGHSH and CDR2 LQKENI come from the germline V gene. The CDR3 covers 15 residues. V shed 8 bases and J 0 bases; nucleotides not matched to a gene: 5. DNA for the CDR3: TGTGCCAGCCCCCCGGGAGGGTCGAACACCGGGGAGCTGTTTTTT. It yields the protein CASPPGGSNTGELFF.

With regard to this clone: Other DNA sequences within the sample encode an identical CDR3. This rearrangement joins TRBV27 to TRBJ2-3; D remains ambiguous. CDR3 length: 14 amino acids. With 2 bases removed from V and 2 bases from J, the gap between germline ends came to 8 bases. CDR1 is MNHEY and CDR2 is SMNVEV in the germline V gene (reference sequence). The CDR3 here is CASSLDISTDTQYF. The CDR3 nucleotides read TGTGCCAGCAGTTTAGACATCTCCACAGATACGCAGTATTTT.

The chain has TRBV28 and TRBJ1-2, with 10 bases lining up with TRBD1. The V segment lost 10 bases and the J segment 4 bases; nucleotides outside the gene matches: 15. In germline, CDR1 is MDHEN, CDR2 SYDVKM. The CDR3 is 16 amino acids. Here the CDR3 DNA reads TGTGCCACACTCCGGGACAGGGGAAACTTTTTCTATGGCTACACCTTC. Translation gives CATLRDRGNFFYGYTF.

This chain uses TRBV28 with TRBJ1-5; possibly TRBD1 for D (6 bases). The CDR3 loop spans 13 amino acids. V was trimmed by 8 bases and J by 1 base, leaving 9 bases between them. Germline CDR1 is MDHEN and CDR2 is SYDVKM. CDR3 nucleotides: TGTGCCAGCTGGGGGCAGAGCAATCAGCCCCAGCATTTT. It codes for CASWGQSNQPQHF.

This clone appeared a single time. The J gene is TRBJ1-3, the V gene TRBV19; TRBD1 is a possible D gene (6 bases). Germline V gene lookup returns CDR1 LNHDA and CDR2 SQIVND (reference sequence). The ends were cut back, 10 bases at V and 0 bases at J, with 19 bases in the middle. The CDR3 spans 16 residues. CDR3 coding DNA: TGTGCCACCAAACGGGGGGGGCGAAGCTCTGGAAACACCATATATTTT. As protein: CATKRGGRSSGNTIYF.

The CDR3 DNA is TGTGCCAGCAGCTTGGTTGGGCAGGCCCTCCACTTT. As protein: CASSLVGQALHF. The chain links TRBV5-4 to TRBJ1-6; no definite D call. Germline V gene data show CDR1 as SGHNT and CDR2 as YYREEE (reference sequence). Trimming cost V 0 bases and J 14 bases, with 9 bases left between them. CDR3 length equals 12 residues.

CDR3 amino acids: CASTEGTGSNQPQHF. CDR3 bases: TGCGCCAGCACCGAAGGTACAGGTAGCAATCAGCCCCAGCATTTT. The V and J genes are TRBV5-1 and TRBJ1-5, with D perhaps matching TRBD1 (5 bases). Between the trimmed V and J ends, which lost 6 bases and 0 bases, there was a span of 13 bases. Germline CDR1 reads SGHRS; CDR2 reads YFSETQ. The CDR3 spans 15 residues.

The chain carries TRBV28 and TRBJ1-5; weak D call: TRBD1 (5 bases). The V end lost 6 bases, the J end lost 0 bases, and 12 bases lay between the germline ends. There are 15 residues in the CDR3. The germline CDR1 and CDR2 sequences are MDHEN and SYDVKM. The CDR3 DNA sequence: TGTGCCAGCAGGCCCGGGGGTTATAGCAATCAGCCCCAGCATTTT. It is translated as CASRPGGYSNQPQHF. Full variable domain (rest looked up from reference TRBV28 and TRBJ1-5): DVKVTQSSRYLVKRTGEKVFLECVQDMDHENMFWYRQDPGLGLRLIYFSYDVKMKEKGDIPEGYSVSREKKERFSLILESASTNQTSMYLCASRPGGYSNQPQHFGDGTRLSIL.

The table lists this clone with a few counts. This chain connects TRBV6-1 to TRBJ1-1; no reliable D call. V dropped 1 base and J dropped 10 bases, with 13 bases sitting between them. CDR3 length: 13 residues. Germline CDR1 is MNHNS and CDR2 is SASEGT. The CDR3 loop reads CASSEVALAGAFF. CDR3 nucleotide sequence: TGTGCCAGCAGTGAAGTTGCGCTGGCAGGAGCTTTCTTT.

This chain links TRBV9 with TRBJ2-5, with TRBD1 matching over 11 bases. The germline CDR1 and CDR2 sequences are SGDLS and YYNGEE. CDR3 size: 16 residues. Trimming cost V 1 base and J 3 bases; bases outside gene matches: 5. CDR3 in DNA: TGTGCCAGCAGCGTATATGCGGGACAGGGGGAAGAGACCCAGTACTTC. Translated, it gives CASSVYAGQGEETQYF.

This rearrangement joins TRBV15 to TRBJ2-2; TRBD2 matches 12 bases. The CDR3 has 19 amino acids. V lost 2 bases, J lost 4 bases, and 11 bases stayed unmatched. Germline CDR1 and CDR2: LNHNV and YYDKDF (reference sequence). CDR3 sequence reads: CATSRRPAASGRATGELFF. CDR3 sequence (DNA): TGTGCCACCAGCAGACGTCCGGCGGCTAGCGGGAGGGCCACCGGGGAGCTGTTTTTT.

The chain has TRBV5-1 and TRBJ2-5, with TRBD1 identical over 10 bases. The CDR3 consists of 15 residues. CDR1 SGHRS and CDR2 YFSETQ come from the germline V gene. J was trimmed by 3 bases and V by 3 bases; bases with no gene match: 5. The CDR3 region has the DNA TGCGCCAGCAGCTGGACCGGGACAGGGGAAGAGACCCAGTACTTC. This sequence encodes CASSWTGTGEETQYF.

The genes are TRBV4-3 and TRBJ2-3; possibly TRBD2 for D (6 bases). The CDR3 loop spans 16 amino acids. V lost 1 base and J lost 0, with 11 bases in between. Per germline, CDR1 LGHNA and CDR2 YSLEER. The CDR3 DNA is TGCGCCAGCAGCCAAGCAAAGGGGACTAGCACAGATACGCAGTATTTT. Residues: CASSQAKGTSTDTQYF.

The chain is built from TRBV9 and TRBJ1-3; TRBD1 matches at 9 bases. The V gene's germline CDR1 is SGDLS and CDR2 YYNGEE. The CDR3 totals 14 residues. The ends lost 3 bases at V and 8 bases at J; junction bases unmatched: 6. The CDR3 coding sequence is TGTGCCAGCAGCGCTAGGACAGGGGAGGACACCATATATTTT. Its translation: CASSARTGEDTIYF.

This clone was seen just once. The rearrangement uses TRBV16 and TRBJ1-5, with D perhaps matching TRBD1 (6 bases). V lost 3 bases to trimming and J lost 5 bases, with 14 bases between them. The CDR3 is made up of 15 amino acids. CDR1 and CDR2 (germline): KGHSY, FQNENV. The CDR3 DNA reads TGTGCCAGCAGCCAGTCCCGGGGGGCTTATCAGCCCCAGCATTTT. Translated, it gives CASSQSRGAYQPQHF.

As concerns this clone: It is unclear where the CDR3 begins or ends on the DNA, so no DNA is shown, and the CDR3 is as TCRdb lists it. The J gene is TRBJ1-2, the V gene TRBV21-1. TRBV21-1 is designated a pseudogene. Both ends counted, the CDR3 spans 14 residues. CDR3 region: CASSKTKYQCGYTF.

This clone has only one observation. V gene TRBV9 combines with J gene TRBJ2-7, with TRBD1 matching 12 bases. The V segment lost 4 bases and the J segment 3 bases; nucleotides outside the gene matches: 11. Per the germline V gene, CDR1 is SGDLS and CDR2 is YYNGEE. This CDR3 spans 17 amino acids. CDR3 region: CASSIGGQGARVYEQYF. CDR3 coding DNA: TGTGCCAGCAGCATTGGGGGACAGGGGGCGAGGGTCTACGAGCAGTACTTC.

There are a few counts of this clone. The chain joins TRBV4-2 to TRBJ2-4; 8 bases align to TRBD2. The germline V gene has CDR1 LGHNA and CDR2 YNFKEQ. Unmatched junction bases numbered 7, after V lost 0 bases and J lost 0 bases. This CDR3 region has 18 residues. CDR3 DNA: TGTGCCAGCAGCCAAGATAACGGGAGGGCCCTAGCCAAAAACATTCAGTACTTC. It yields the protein CASSQDNGRALAKNIQYF.

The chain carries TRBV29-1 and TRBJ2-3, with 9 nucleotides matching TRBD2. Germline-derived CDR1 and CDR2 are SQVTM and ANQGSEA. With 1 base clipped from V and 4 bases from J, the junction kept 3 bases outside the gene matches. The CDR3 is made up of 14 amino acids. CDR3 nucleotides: TGCAGCGTTGAAGGCGGGAGGGCCGCAGATACGCAGTATTTT. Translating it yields CSVEGGRAADTQYF.

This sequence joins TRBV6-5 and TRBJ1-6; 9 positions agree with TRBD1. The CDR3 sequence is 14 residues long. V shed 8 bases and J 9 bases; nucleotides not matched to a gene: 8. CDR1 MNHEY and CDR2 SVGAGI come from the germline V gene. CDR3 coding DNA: TGTGCCAGCCGGGAGGGACAGGGTACTTCACCCCTCCACTTT. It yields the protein CASREGQGTSPLHF.

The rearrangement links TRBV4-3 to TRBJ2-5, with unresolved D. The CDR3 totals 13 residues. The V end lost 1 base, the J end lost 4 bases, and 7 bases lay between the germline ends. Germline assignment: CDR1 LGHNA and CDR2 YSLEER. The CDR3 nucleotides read TGCGCCAGCAGCCAAGGGTATAGAGAGACCCAGTACTTC. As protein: CASSQGYRETQYF.

CDR3 sequence reads: CASSTTGTSGETQYF. The CDR3 DNA reads TGTGCCAGTAGTACCACCGGGACTAGCGGAGAGACCCAGTACTTC. The chain combines TRBV19 with TRBJ2-5; 11 nucleotides line up with TRBD2. Germline lookup yields CDR1 LNHDA and CDR2 SQIVND (reference sequence). V lost 4 bases and J lost 4; bases outside the gene matches: 5. This CDR3 region has 15 residues.

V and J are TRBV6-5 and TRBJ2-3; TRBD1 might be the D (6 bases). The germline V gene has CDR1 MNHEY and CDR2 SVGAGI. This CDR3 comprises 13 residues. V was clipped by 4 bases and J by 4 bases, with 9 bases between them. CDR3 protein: CASSSQGSDTQYF. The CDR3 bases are TGTGCCAGCAGTTCTCAGGGGTCAGATACGCAGTATTTT.